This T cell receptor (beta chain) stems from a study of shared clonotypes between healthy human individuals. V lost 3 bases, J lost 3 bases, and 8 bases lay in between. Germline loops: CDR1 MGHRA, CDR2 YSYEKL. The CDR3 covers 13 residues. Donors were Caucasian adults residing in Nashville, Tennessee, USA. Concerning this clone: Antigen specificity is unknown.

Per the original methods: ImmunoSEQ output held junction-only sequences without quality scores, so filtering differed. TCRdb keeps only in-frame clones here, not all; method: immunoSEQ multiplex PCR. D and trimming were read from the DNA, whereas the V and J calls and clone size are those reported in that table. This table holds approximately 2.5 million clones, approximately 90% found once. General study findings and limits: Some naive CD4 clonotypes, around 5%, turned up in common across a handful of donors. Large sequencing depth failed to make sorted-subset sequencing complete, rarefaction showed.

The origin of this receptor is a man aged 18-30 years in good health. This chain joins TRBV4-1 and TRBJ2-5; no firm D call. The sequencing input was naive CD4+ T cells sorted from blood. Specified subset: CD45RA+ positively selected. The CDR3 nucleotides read TGCGCCAGCAGCCAGGTGTATGAAGAGACCCAGTACTTC. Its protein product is CASSQVYEETQYF.